This T cell receptor (beta chain) was sequenced in a study of blood T cell repertoires in COVID-19. In the study overall: There were acute and convalescent COVID-19 samples, and they came from the United States, Italy and Spain. Sample material is recorded as cDNA or gDNA derived from T cells, B-cell-depleted T cells, or PBMCs.

In the original workflow: Reference gene primer amplification in the assay estimated nucleated cell counts. Assay used: immunoSEQ multiplex PCR; TCRdb lists only in-frame clones, some missing. D and trimming come from the DNA, and the V and J calls and clone size come from that table. This sample carries 150,000 to 200,000 clones, about 86% of them seen once, and the ten largest clones take under 3%. Material for sequencing was peripheral blood. The receptor was isolated from a human donor with acute or convalescent COVID-19. The donor label of this sample is uncertain.

The DNA for the CDR3 is TGTGCCAGCAGCTTGAGCGGGTCTTACAATGAGCAGTTCTTC. Amino acids: CASSLSGSYNEQFF. This chain links TRBV5-4 with TRBJ2-1; D is perhaps TRBD2 (6 bases). Per the germline V gene, CDR1 is SGHNT and CDR2 is YYREEE (reference sequence). Trimming took off 1 base at V and 4 bases at J, with 9 bases between the two ends. The CDR3 sequence is 14 residues long.